This TCR beta chain stems from a study of neurological immune-mediated disorders. Whole-study findings and limits: The study found the most TCR clonal expansion in HTLV-1-associated myelopathy and the least in multiple sclerosis, below healthy controls. TCR-beta repertoires seemed private in all groups, with no expanded CDR3 amino acid sequences shared.

This clonotype was detected many times. Its target is unknown. Germline V gene data show CDR1 as LGHNA and CDR2 as YSLEER. V lost 0 bases, J lost 7 bases, and 7 bases lay in between. This CDR3 contains 13 residues. By 5'RACE with 10-nucleotide random UMIs, the cDNA was made. One entry per CDR3 protein, called by TCRdb with MiXCR from the 5' RACE reads. The sample lists 25,000 to 35,000 distinct CDR3 sequences, less than 6% occurring once. Sequences were obtained from CD4+ T cells from blood. V gene TRBV4-3 combines with J gene TRBJ2-1, with D tentatively TRBD2 (5 bases). This receptor was obtained from a woman aged 45-60 years in good health. The CDR3 region is CASSQDWRNEQFF. For the CDR3, the DNA is TGCGCCAGCAGCCAAGATTGGAGGAATGAGCAGTTCTTC.